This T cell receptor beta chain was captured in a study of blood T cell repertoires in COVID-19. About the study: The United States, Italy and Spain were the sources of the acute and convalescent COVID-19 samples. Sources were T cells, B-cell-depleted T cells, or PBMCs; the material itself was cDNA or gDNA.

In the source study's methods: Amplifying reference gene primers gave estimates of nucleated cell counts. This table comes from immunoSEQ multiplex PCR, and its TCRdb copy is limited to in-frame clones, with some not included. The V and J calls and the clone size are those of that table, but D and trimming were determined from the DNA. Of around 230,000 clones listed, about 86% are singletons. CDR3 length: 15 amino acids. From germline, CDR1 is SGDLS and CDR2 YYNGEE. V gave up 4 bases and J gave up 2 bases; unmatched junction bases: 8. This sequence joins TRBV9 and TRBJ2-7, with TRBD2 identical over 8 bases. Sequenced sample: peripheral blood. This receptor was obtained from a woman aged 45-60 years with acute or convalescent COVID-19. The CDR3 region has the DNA TGTGCCAGCAGCCCCGACGGACTAGCAACCTACGAGCAGTACTTC. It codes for CASSPDGLATYEQYF.